This T cell receptor beta chain was identified during a study of blood T cell repertoires in COVID-19 (dated by TCRdb to the early 2020s). Study-wide context: Samples from collaborators originated in the United States, Italy and Spain and spanned both the acute and convalescent phases of COVID-19. The prospective study material was composed of cDNA or gDNA derived from T cells, B-cell-depleted T cells, or PBMCs. Subjects who had been exposed to COVID-19, were actively infected with it, or had recovered from it provided the deeply sampled blood TCRbeta repertoires that made up the dataset. The repertoires were released in a freely available public database intended as a resource for research on the immune response to SARS-CoV-2. The samples were drawn from the first 160 participants of the ongoing ImmuneRACE study and from over 950 subjects provided by 6 global collaborators. Sample metadata almost always included a de-identified subject ID, COVID-19 status, age in years and sex. Where available, HLA class I and class II types were taken from metadata supplied by the sample provider and were not determined by assay-based typing. General study outcomes and caveats: How much clinical and demographic metadata was included differed by source and by participant, and the metadata was provided uncurated.

As concerns this clone: It lacks a known antigen. It has no much larger one-base neighbor in the sample; base qualities were not kept.

The immunoSEQ Assay, a bias-controlled multiplex PCR, was used to amplify TCRbeta CDR3 regions from genomic DNA. On the study's bioinformatics: The number of nucleated cells in each sample was estimated from the amplification of reference gene primers within the assay. To quantify the absolute abundance of each unique TCRbeta CDR3 rearrangement, sequence reads were collapsed and filtered. For each sample, productive Simpson clonality was calculated by taking the square root of Simpson's diversity index across productive rearrangements. The table was pulled from immuneACCESS by TCRdb, which kept in-frame rearrangements only. Such tables lose some clones; where checked, under half of the loss comes from unresolved V genes, and the rest has no known cause. Clone size and V and J calls were adopted from that table, with D and trimming inferred from the DNA. This sample is represented by 150,000 to 200,000 clones; approximately 83% of them were singletons. The top ten clones comprise 13% of the sample.

Counted from cysteine to phenylalanine, this CDR3 has 16 amino acids. This entry keeps only the CDR3 DNA: 48 bases, framed from base 1. Here V drops 3 bases and J drops 1 base, and the junction holds 3 bases not matched to any gene. Looking up the germline V gene (reference sequence) yields CDR1 SEHNR and CDR2 FQNEAQ. Samples from volunteer blood donors who had recovered from COVID-19 were contributed by a second Seattle source. Each collaborating institution followed its own protocols to collect whole blood in K2EDTA tubes. For TCRbeta analysis, collaborators shipped samples in one of three forms: frozen whole blood, isolated PBMCs, or DNA extracted from either of those sample types.

Recombination joined TRBV7-9 with TRBJ2-2; the junction holds 9 bases that match TRBD1. What was sequenced was peripheral blood. The sequence was obtained from a man aged 65 to 85 who had recovered from COVID-19. At the DNA level, the sequence is TGTGCCAGCAGCTTTAGGGACAGGGAGAACACCGGGGAGCTGTTTTTT. It codes for CASSFRDRENTGELFF.